This is a list of T cell receptor beta chains from one sample in a study of blood T cell repertoires in COVID-19. Clones were read by immunoSEQ multiplex PCR, and TCRdb kept only the in-frame ones, dropping some. Among some 180,000 clones listed, roughly 84% were seen once. The sample comprised PBMCs or T cells enriched from blood (not recorded which). These receptors were collected from a woman younger than 45 who had been exposed to COVID-19. CDR3s include the opening cysteine and the closing phenylalanine or tryptophan. D genes are given only for firm matches. The size entry is marked missing in some rows and otherwise reads once, few, many or a size class.

>14|TRBD1|TRBJ1-2|NA|TRBV19
TGTGCCAGTAGTATCCAGGGGGCTGTCTATGGCTACACCTTC
CASSIQGAVYGYTF
>14|NA|TRBJ1-2|NA|TRBV7-9
TGTGCCAGCAGCTTAGTTCTCAGGCCGGATGGCTACACCTTC
CASSLVLRPDGYTF
>14|TRBD1|TRBJ2-3|NA|TRBV5-8
TGTGCCAGCAGCTCGCCCACAGGGGCAGATACGCAGTATTTT
CASSSPTGADTQYF
>15|NA|TRBJ2-5|NA|TRBV7-2
TGTGCCAGCAGCTTGTGGGGAGGAGACCAAGAGACCCAGTACTTC
CASSLWGGDQETQYF
>15|NA|TRBJ2-3|NA|TRBV2
TGTGCCAGCAGTGAAGCGGGAGCCGGTACAGATACGCAGTATTTT
CASSEAGAGTDTQYF
>14|NA|TRBJ1-5|NA|TRBV5-3
TGTGCCAGAAGCGCGGATCCTAGCAATCAGCCCCAGCATTTT
CARSADPSNQPQHF
>13|NA|TRBJ2-1|NA|TRBV24-1
TGTGCCACCAGTGATTGGAGGGGCTATGAGCAGTTCTTC
CATSDWRGYEQFF
>14|TRBD1|TRBJ1-1|NA|TRBV15
TGTGCCACCAGCTCCCCCGACAGGGGGTTTCGAGCTTTCTTT
CATSSPDRGFRAFF
>17|NA|TRBJ2-1|few|TRBV9
TGTGCCAGCAGCGTAGCGGGGAGTCCTAGCCGCAGGAATGAGCAGTTCTTC
CASSVAGSPSRRNEQFF
>15|TRBD1|TRBJ2-7|NA|TRBV30
TGTGCCTGGAGTGAGGGGGCGGAAAGCTCCTACGAGCAGTACTTC
CAWSEGAESSYEQYF
>14|TRBD1|TRBJ1-4|NA|TRBV6-5
TGTGCCAGCGGCCGAGGGACAGTTAATGAAAAACTGTTTTTT
CASGRGTVNEKLFF
>15|TRBD1|TRBJ2-2|NA|TRBV12-5
TGTGCTAGTGGTTTGCCGGGGACAGGGACCGGGGAGCTGTTTTTT
CASGLPGTGTGELFF
>15|NA|TRBJ2-5|NA|TRBV29-1
TGCAGCGTTGTCCGCTCCGCGGGGCTCCGGGAGACCCAGTACTTC
CSVVRSAGLRETQYF
>12|TRBD1|TRBJ1-1|NA|TRBV13
TGTGCCAGCAGCGCATACGGACAGGGGGCTTTCTTT
CASSAYGQGAFF
>13|TRBD1|TRBJ1-2|NA|TRBV10-1
TGCGCCGACGTGGGTCGGACAGGGAGAGGCTACACCTTC
CADVGRTGRGYTF
>14|NA|TRBJ2-2|NA|TRBV6-1
TGTGCCAGCAGTGAACTAGCTGGCACCGGGGAGCTGTTTTTT
CASSELAGTGELFF
>13|NA|TRBJ1-4|NA|TRBV6-5
TGTGCCGCTTGTCGAGACCCCGGGGAAAAACTGTTTTTT
CAACRDPGEKLFF
>14|TRBD1|TRBJ2-7|NA|TRBV10-3
TGTGCCATCAGTGAGTCTGGAAGGGGGCAAGAGCAGTACTTC
CAISESGRGQEQYF
>16|TRBD1|TRBJ1-2|NA|TRBV7-8
TGTGCCAGCAGCTTATACCAGGACAGGGATTCTGGTGGCTACACCTTC
CASSLYQDRDSGGYTF
>15|NA|TRBJ2-1|NA|TRBV19
TGTGCCAGTAGCTTGGACAGCCGCTTTAACAATGAGCAGTTCTTC
CASSLDSRFNNEQFF
>14|NA|TRBJ1-2|NA|TRBV4-3
TGCGCCAGCAGCCAAGATGGGGGGACCTATGGCTACACCTTC
CASSQDGGTYGYTF
>17|TRBD1|TRBJ1-1|NA|TRBV7-9
TGTGCCAGCAGCCCCAGCAGTCCGAGACAGGGAAACACTGAAGCTTTCTTT
CASSPSSPRQGNTEAFF
>11|NA|TRBJ1-1|NA|TRBV27
TGTGCCAGCAGTCTAGGACAGGAAGCTTTCTTT
CASSLGQEAFF
>18|NA|TRBJ1-2|NA|TRBV7-9
TGTGCCAGCAGCTTAGAGGGAGTCCGCGGGGGCCGGTTAATTGGCTACACCTTC
CASSLEGVRGGRLIGYTF
>15|NA|TRBJ2-5|NA|TRBV6-5
TGTGCCAGCACCGTGGGGGGGGCCTGGTTAGAGACCCAGTACTTC
CASTVGGAWLETQYF
>20|TRBD1|TRBJ1-5|NA|TRBV6-4
TGTGCCAGCAGTGGCCGCCATAGTGGGACAATCCGGGACAGAGATCAGCCCCAGCATTTT
CASSGRHSGTIRDRDQPQHF
>14|NA|TRBJ1-2|NA|TRBV30
TGTGCCTGGAGTGTGCCGGGGATCTACTATGGCTACACCTTC
CAWSVPGIYYGYTF
>13|NA|TRBJ1-1|NA|TRBV7-9
TGTGCCAGCAGACGGTACAGGGCGGATGAAGCTTTCTTT
CASRRYRADEAFF
>14|TRBD1|TRBJ1-6|NA|TRBV19
TGTGCCAGTAGTATGGGACAGAATAATTCACCCCTCCACTTT
CASSMGQNNSPLHF
>14|NA|TRBJ1-5|NA|TRBV5-5
TGTGCCAGCAGCTTGCGGGGAACGGGTCAGCCCCAGCATTTT
CASSLRGTGQPQHF
>13|NA|TRBJ2-1|NA|TRBV5-1
TGCGCCAGCAGCTTGGTTCCTAGCAATGAGCAGTTCTTC
CASSLVPSNEQFF
>16|NA|TRBJ2-4|once|TRBV4-1
TGCGCCAGCAGCCACGGGAATACGGAATTGAGATACATTCAGTACTTC
CASSHGNTELRYIQYF
>15|TRBD1|TRBJ1-2|NA|TRBV6-2/TRBV6-3
TGTGCCAGCAGCCGAGGACCGGGACAGAACTATGGCTACACCTTC
CASSRGPGQNYGYTF
>17|TRBD2|TRBJ2-7|NA|TRBV6-1
TGTGCCAGCAGTGTAACTAGCGGGGGGGCGGCCACCTACGAGCAGTACTTC
CASSVTSGGAATYEQYF
>13|NA|TRBJ2-3|NA|TRBV3-1/TRBV3-2
TGTGCCAGCAGCCAAAATAGCGGAGATACGCAGTATTTT
CASSQNSGDTQYF
>12|NA|TRBJ2-3|NA|TRBV5-4
TGTGCCAGCACGGGTAGGACAGATACGCAGTATTTT
CASTGRTDTQYF
>15|TRBD1|TRBJ1-2|few|TRBV7-8
TGTGCCAGCAGCTTAGTGGAGGGGGCCGGCTATGGCTACACCTTC
CASSLVEGAGYGYTF
>14|NA|TRBJ2-7|NA|TRBV5-3
TGTGCCAGAAGCCTCGGGGGTGACCCCTACGAGCAGTACTTC
CARSLGGDPYEQYF
>14|TRBD1|TRBJ1-6|NA|TRBV9
TGTGCCAGCAGCGTGGGACAGCTTAATTCACCCCTCCACTTT
CASSVGQLNSPLHF
>14|TRBD1|TRBJ1-1|NA|TRBV27
TGTGCCAGCAATACCAATCAGGGGGACACTGAAGCTTTCTTT
CASNTNQGDTEAFF
>11|NA|TRBJ1-2|NA|TRBV9
TGTGCCAGCAGCTCCAGCTATGGCTACACCTTC
CASSSSYGYTF
>15|TRBD2|TRBJ2-5|many|TRBV10-1
TGCGCCAGCAGTGTTAGCGGGGGCTCGGGAGAGACCCAGTACTTC
CASSVSGGSGETQYF
>14|TRBD2|TRBJ2-2|NA|TRBV5-1
TGCGCCAGTAGCGGGCCGGTGAACACCGGGGAGCTGTTTTTT
CASSGPVNTGELFF
>13|NA|TRBJ1-1|NA|TRBV3-1/TRBV3-2
TGTGCCAGCAGCCAAGTATCCAACACTGAAGCTTTCTTT
CASSQVSNTEAFF
>12|NA|TRBJ2-7|NA|TRBV5-1
TGCGCCAGCAGCTTCGGGGCCTACGAGCAGTACTTC
CASSFGAYEQYF
>19|NA|TRBJ2-7|NA|TRBV21-1
TGTGCCAGCAGCAAAGCCTGGAGGACTAGCGGGGGAGCGACCTACGAGCAGTACTTC
CASSKAWRTSGGATYEQYF
>17|TRBD2|TRBJ2-5|NA|TRBV7-2
TGTGCCAGCAGCTCCCAGATTCAACTAGCGGGGAGGGAGACCCAGTACTTC
CASSSQIQLAGRETQYF
>14|NA|TRBJ1-2|NA|TRBV18
TGTGCCAGCTCGGAACGGACTGGCTATCGTAAGGGCACCTTC
CASSERTGYRKGTF
>15|TRBD1|TRBJ1-3|NA|TRBV2
TGTGCCAGCAGTGGGGACAGTTACTCTGGAAACACCATATATTTT
CASSGDSYSGNTIYF
>14|NA|TRBJ2-2|NA|TRBV7-3
TGTGCCAGCAGCCCCCAGGGGTACACCGGGGAGCTGTTTTTT
CASSPQGYTGELFF
>19|TRBD2|TRBJ2-1|NA|TRBV3-1/TRBV3-2
TGTGCCAGCAGCTCGAGCCGCCTGCCACTAGCGGGGGTAAACAATGAGCAGTTCTTC
CASSSSRLPLAGVNNEQFF
>16|NA|TRBJ1-3|NA|TRBV19
TGTGCCAGTAGTATGACTGTCCTCCCCTCTGGAAACACCATATATTTT
CASSMTVLPSGNTIYF
>14|NA|TRBJ2-7|NA|TRBV9
TGTGCCAGCAGCGGTCGGACAGACACCTACGAGCAGTACTTC
CASSGRTDTYEQYF
>17|TRBD2|TRBJ2-2|NA|TRBV2
TGTGCCAGCAGTGCGAGGCTAGCGGGGACAAAAACCGGGGAGCTGTTTTTT
CASSARLAGTKTGELFF
>13|TRBD2|TRBJ2-2|NA|TRBV27
TGTGCCAGCATCGACAAGCGGGGCGGGGAGCTGTTTTTT
CASIDKRGGELFF